The 15 T cell receptor beta chains presented below share a single source sample, sequenced in a study of molecular identifiers for immune sequencing clone quantification. Using its own MiXCR run on the PCR reads, TCRdb lists one record per CDR3 protein. In the table there are some 65,000 distinct CDR3 sequences, about 18% of which are singletons. Sample: naive CD8+ T cells from blood, with Jurkat cell RNA spiked in. Indicated subset: FACS-sorted CD8+CD4-CCR7+CD45RA+ naive T cells. The receptors here all came from a human donor in good health. Some libraries in this study had Jurkat cell RNA spiked in.

As to this clonotype: This may arise from a read error, as a much more abundant clone is one base away. V and J are TRBV7-6 and TRBJ1-1, with a weak D call TRBD1 (5 bases). CDR1 and CDR2 (germline): SGHVS, FNYEAQ. The CDR3 sequence is 14 residues long. The CDR3 here is CVSSLGLQNTEAFF. The CDR3 nucleotides read TGTGTCAGCAGCTTGGGACTCCAGAACACTGAAGCTTTCTTT.

This clonotype was picked up many times. This chain connects TRBV10-3 to TRBJ2-7; D tentatively reads TRBD1 or TRBD2 (5 bases each). This CDR3 spans 15 amino acids. Germline lookup yields CDR1 ENHRY and CDR2 SYGVKD. Trimming stripped 2 bases from V and 6 bases from J, with 17 bases between. As DNA, the CDR3 is TGTGCCATCAGTGAGCCATATCGGGGCGAGCTCGAGCAGTACTTC. Amino acid sequence: CAISEPYRGELEQYF.

On this clonotype itself: The junction departs from the called germline gene at one end, perhaps through a read error. The J gene is TRBJ1-2, the V gene TRBV4-1; D is unclear. Germline V CDR1 and CDR2: MGHRA, YSYEKL. This CDR3 is 14 amino acids long. The CDR3: CSSSQRTGSYGYTF. CDR3 bases: TGCTCCAGCAGCCAACGAACCGGCAGCTATGGCTACACCTTC.

This clonotype was observed a few times. A read error may produce the germline difference seen at one junction end. The chain joins TRBV12-3 or TRBV12-4 to TRBJ2-4; possibly TRBD2 for D (6 bases). CDR3 size: 13 residues. Here the CDR3 reads CVSSLGTPGGEYF. As DNA, the CDR3 is TGTGTCAGCAGTCTTGGGACTCCCGGTGGGGAGTACTTC.

In this sample, this clonotype turned up many times. The chain joins TRBV6-1 to TRBJ2-3, with 8 bases fitting TRBD2. The CDR3 runs 16 residues. V shed 2 bases, J shed 1 base, and the junction held 5 bases outside the gene matches. Looked up from germline, CDR1 is MNHNS and CDR2 is SASEGT. The CDR3 reads CASSEWREEGTDTQYF. CDR3 DNA: TGTGCCAGCAGTGAATGGCGGGAGGAAGGCACAGATACGCAGTATTTT.

Concerning this clonotype: Since a much larger clone is just one base distant, this may be a read error. The chain recombines TRBV28 with TRBJ2-5; 12 positions match TRBD2. CDR1 is MDHEN, CDR2 SYDVKM, per germline. CDR3 size: 18 residues. V shed 7 bases, J shed 2 bases, and the junction held 14 bases outside the gene matches. CDR3: CASNPPNPLAGGQETQYF. CDR3 in DNA: TGTGCCAGCAATCCGCCCAATCCACTAGCGGGAGGTCAAGAGACCCAGTACTTC.

In DNA form, the CDR3 reads TGTGCCAGCAGTTTATCCCCGACAGGTTCCTACGAGCAGTACTTC. Translated, it gives CASSLSPTGSYEQYF. The chain joins TRBV12-3 or TRBV12-4 to TRBJ2-7, with a tentative D call TRBD1 (6 bases). V was clipped by 2 bases and J by 1 base, with 12 bases between them. The CDR3 extends over 15 amino acids.

This clonotype was observed many times. The chain links TRBV5-1 to TRBJ2-7, with a weak D call TRBD2 (6 bases). Trimming stripped 4 bases from V and 0 bases from J, with 20 bases between. CDR1 SGHRS and CDR2 YFSETQ come from the germline V gene. The CDR3 is 17 amino acids. The CDR3 reads CASSALPGAGSSYEQYF. The CDR3 DNA follows: TGCGCCAGCAGCGCCCTTCCCGGGGCGGGGAGCTCCTACGAGCAGTACTTC.

This clonotype was observed many times. V and J are TRBV27 and TRBJ1-1, with TRBD1 matching 7 bases. The CDR3 is 14 amino acids. The ends lost 5 bases at V and 2 bases at J; junction bases unmatched: 5. Germline values: CDR1 MNHEY, CDR2 SMNVEV (reference sequence). CDR3 loop: CASSGTGVNTEAFF. Here the CDR3 DNA reads TGTGCCAGCAGTGGCACAGGGGTTAACACTGAAGCTTTCTTT.

As regards this clonotype: A single base separates this from a much larger clone, so it may be a read error. This chain connects TRBV30 to TRBJ1-1; 7 positions match TRBD1. CDR1 is GTSNPN, CDR2 SVGIG, per germline (reference sequence). The CDR3 contains 14 residues. V lost 2 bases and J lost 4; bases outside the gene matches: 7. CDR3 bases: TGTGCCTGGAGTACAGGGGTAGTGAGCACTGAAGCTTTCTTT. It specifies CAWSTGVVSTEAFF.

This clonotype was recorded a few times. With a much larger clone just one base away, this may be a read error. This chain connects TRBV3-1 to TRBJ2-5; unclear D gene. The CDR3 covers 16 residues. Germline assignment: CDR1 LGHDT and CDR2 YNNKEL (reference sequence). CDR3 region: CTSSQVGQTRQETQYF. CDR3 DNA: TGTACCAGCAGCCAAGTCGGGCAAACACGACAAGAGACCCAGTACTTC.

This clonotype was observed many times. The gene calls are TRBV27 and TRBJ2-3; 10 nucleotides match TRBD2. The germline V gene encodes CDR1 MNHEY and CDR2 SMNVEV (reference sequence). The CDR3 totals 18 residues. Trimming cost V 1 base and J 3 bases; bases outside gene matches: 10. This chain's CDR3 is CASSLLYVTSGKTDTQYF. The CDR3 bases are TGTGCCAGCAGTTTATTATATGTAACTAGCGGGAAAACAGATACGCAGTATTTT.

This clonotype has ten or more counts. V usage is TRBV20-1 and J usage is TRBJ2-3; D tentatively reads TRBD1 or TRBD2 (5 bases each). This CDR3 spans 14 amino acids. Trimming removed 6 bases at V and 0 bases at J, with 13 bases between. Per germline, CDR1 DFQATT and CDR2 SNEGSKA (reference sequence). The CDR3: CSAVGPSSTDTQYF. CDR3 coding DNA: TGCAGTGCGGTGGGACCCTCTAGCACAGATACGCAGTATTTT.

The table lists this clonotype with a few counts. V is TRBV11-2 and J is TRBJ2-1; TRBD2 matches at 10 bases. Trimming at V came to 1 base and at J to 7 bases, leaving 10 bases not matched to a gene. The germline gives CDR1 SGHAT, CDR2 FQNNGV. The CDR3 extends over 17 amino acids. This chain's CDR3 is CASSLVPSGSVLNEQFF. The CDR3 bases are TGTGCCAGCAGCTTAGTGCCTAGCGGGAGTGTTTTAAATGAGCAGTTCTTC.

Many counts were recorded for this clonotype. The rearrangement joins TRBV9 to TRBJ2-2, with D possibly called TRBD1 or TRBD2 (5 bases each). V lost 6 bases, J lost 5 bases, and 14 bases lay in between. The CDR3 contains 14 residues. Germline V CDR1 and CDR2: SGDLS, YYNGEE. CDR3 DNA: TGTGCCAGCAACGAGGGGTCCCCTACCGGGGAGCTGTTTTTT. As protein: CASNEGSPTGELFF. Supplemented by reference TRBV9 and TRBJ2-2, the full variable domain reads DSGVTQTPKHLITATGQRVTLRCSPRSGDLSVYWYQQSLDQGLQFLIQYYNGEERAKGNILERFSAQQFPDLHSELNLSSLELGDSALYFCASNEGSPTGELFFGEGSRLTVL.